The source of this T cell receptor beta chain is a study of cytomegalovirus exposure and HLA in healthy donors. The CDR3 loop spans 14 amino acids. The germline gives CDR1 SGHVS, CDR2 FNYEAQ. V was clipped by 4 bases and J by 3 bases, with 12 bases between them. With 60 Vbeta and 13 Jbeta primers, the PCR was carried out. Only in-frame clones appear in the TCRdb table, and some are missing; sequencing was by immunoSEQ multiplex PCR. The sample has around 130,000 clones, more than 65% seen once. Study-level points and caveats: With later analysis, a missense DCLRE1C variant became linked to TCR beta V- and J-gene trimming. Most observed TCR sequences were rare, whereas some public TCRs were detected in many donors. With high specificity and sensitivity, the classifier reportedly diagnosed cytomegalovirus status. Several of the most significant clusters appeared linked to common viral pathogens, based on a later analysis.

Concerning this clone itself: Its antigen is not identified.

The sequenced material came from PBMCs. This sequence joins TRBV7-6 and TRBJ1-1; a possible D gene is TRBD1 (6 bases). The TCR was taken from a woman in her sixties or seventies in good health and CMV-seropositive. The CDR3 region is CASSYRQADTEAFF. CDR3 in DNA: TGTGCCAGCAGCTATCGACAGGCAGACACTGAAGCTTTCTTT.